Listed below are T cell receptor beta chains from one sample, sequenced in a study of CD8+CD57+ T cells in acquired aplastic anemia. TCRdb ran MiXCR on the reads and lists one entry per CDR3 protein. The table lists 150,000 or so distinct CDR3 sequences, around 48% of them singletons. The sequencing input was sorted CD4+, CD8+, or CD8+CD57+ T cells (not recorded which) from PBMCs. The receptors originated from a human donor with aplastic anemia. CDR3s include the opening cysteine and the closing phenylalanine or tryptophan.

J: TRBJ1-5
V: TRBV19
CDR3: CASSTEGRGAQHF

J: TRBJ1-5
V: TRBV2
CDR3: CASRGPYSNQPQHF

J: TRBJ2-7
V: TRBV7-2
CDR3: CASSLLAGGFDEQYF

J: TRBJ2-7
V: TRBV11-2
CDR3: CASSLVVQGYEQYF

J: TRBJ2-7
V: TRBV29-1
CDR3: CSAETGQRYEQYF

J: TRBJ2-1
V: TRBV6-1
CDR3: CASSVGHRSYNEQFF

J: TRBJ1-2
V: TRBV7-8
CDR3: CASSLGVGRFSGYTF

J: TRBJ2-3
V: TRBV12-3/TRBV12-4
CDR3: CASSFGLAVTGTQYF

J: TRBJ2-7
V: TRBV5-5
CDR3: CASTIRGSNEQYF

J: TRBJ2-7
V: TRBV24-1
CDR3: CATSDLQGQGVYEQYF

J: TRBJ2-2
V: TRBV12-3/TRBV12-4
CDR3: CASSFPTRSPGELFF

J: TRBJ1-6
V: TRBV7-2
CDR3: CASSLQTAHNSPLHF

J: TRBJ2-7
V: TRBV5-8
CDR3: CASSFPTRGVYEQYF

J: TRBJ2-5
V: TRBV20-1
CDR3: CSAREPRQRRQETQYF

J: TRBJ2-3
V: TRBV19
CDR3: CASSHNADTQYF

J: TRBJ1-1
V: TRBV20-1
CDR3: CSARAGNTEAFF

J: TRBJ2-1
V: TRBV6-1
CDR3: CASSETTSGANEQFF

J: TRBJ2-3
V: TRBV29-1
CDR3: CSVLVGGTSDTQYF

J: TRBJ2-2
V: TRBV29-1
CDR3: CSVKRQGTGELFF

J: TRBJ1-2
V: TRBV12-3/TRBV12-4
CDR3: CASSFEGGYTF

J: TRBJ2-3
V: TRBV6-4
CDR3: CASSDLGSTDTQYF

J: TRBJ1-3
V: TRBV19
CDR3: CASSAHQGNSGNTIYF

J: TRBJ2-7
V: TRBV5-5
CDR3: CASSFSRDRAYEQYF

J: TRBJ2-7
V: TRBV7-8
CDR3: CASSPYGPSGSYEQYF

J: TRBJ2-7
V: TRBV5-6
CDR3: CASSTDRGLLEQYF

J: TRBJ1-5
V: TRBV6-1
CDR3: CASSEQGNQPQHF

J: TRBJ1-6
V: TRBV19
CDR3: CASSPGQRDSPLHF

J: TRBJ1-6
V: TRBV7-6
CDR3: CASSPLGTEPLHF

J: TRBJ2-5
V: TRBV7-9
CDR3: CASSTTEVPTETQYF

J: TRBJ2-5
V: TRBV2
CDR3: CASSEEETPDF

J: TRBJ2-5
V: TRBV2
CDR3: CASRRDREETQYF

J: TRBJ2-1
V: TRBV5-1
CDR3: CASSPSGGEQFF

J: TRBJ1-1
V: TRBV6-2/TRBV6-3
CDR3: CASSDSSGGADTEAFF

J: TRBJ1-4
V: TRBV24-1
CDR3: CATSEGTEFNEKLFF

J: TRBJ1-3
V: TRBV7-9
CDR3: CASSLAGDGNTIYF

J: TRBJ1-4
V: TRBV10-3
CDR3: CAISEATNEKLFF

J: TRBJ1-4
V: TRBV19
CDR3: CASRTGGGKLFF

J: TRBJ2-2
V: TRBV25-1
CDR3: CASSGRTSGRNTGELFF

J: TRBJ1-4
V: TRBV19
CDR3: CASSIGGRLNEKLFF

J: TRBJ2-3
V: TRBV2
CDR3: CASREWPDTQYF

J: TRBJ1-6
V: TRBV5-1
CDR3: CASSLEGELLGSPLHF

J: TRBJ2-7
V: TRBV7-6
CDR3: CASSGGTGSYEQYF

J: TRBJ2-7
V: TRBV7-2
CDR3: CASSVSGFEQYF

J: TRBJ2-7
V: TRBV15
CDR3: CATSRDKEATGSRHVEQYF

J: TRBJ2-4
V: TRBV6-2/TRBV6-3
CDR3: CASSERPGAKNIQYF

J: TRBJ1-5
V: TRBV5-6
CDR3: CASSSVSTQNQPQHF

J: TRBJ2-5
V: TRBV5-8
CDR3: CASSLGGVAGETQYF

J: TRBJ2-1
V: TRBV25-1
CDR3: CASSGGQGGNEQFF

J: TRBJ2-1
V: TRBV10-3
CDR3: CAISEVTKGGNEQFF

J: TRBJ2-1
V: TRBV20-1
CDR3: CSARYQGVGYSYNEQFF

J: TRBJ2-7
V: TRBV19
CDR3: CASSPRQDPTYEQYF

J: TRBJ2-1
V: TRBV6-9
CDR3: CASSYQGLAGGISSYNEQFF

J: TRBJ1-4
V: TRBV4-2
CDR3: CASSQGIQQISPATNEKLFF

J: TRBJ1-3
V: TRBV2
CDR3: CASSRTGDSGNTIYF

J: TRBJ2-3
V: TRBV15
CDR3: CATSRDLQNGGTQYF

J: TRBJ1-1
V: TRBV10-1
CDR3: CASSESPVSGGGMNTEAFF